These T cell receptor beta chains were read from a single sample in a study of cytomegalovirus exposure and HLA in healthy donors. Some clones are missing from TCRdb's copy, which holds only in-frame ones; the method was immunoSEQ multiplex PCR. This repertoire shows 180,000 or so clones, about 80% found once; its top ten account for over 12%. Sequencing was performed on PBMCs. The source is a middle-aged man in good health and CMV-seropositive. Both conserved end residues are part of each CDR3.

V gene,CDR3 protein
TRBV7-9,CASSQEMNTEAFF
TRBV11-3,CASSLGFGGQETQYF
TRBV19,CASKLQGATEAFF
TRBV2,CASSEYWTSGGQETQYF
TRBV19,CASSTERQGRGRRELFF
TRBV9,CASSRSGSQETQYF
TRBV28,CASRRASLQETQYF
TRBV11-2,CASSPPIGELFF
TRBV7-8,CASSTNLGEKLFF
TRBV5-1,CASSYRLGDQPQHF
TRBV10-3,CALRQGMNSPLHF
TRBV27,CASSFRAANYGYTF
TRBV4-2,CASSQRPDRAEETQYF
TRBV25-1,CASSERTGVPNSPLHF
TRBV5-1,CASSLVRGQGNTIYF
TRBV19,CACRDRQTSNTGELFF
TRBV6-7,CASSSDGDRPYF
TRBV9,CASSVDGRGGNEQFF
TRBV5-6,CASSLVSQGRSGANVLTF
TRBV19,CASSTFDRDGYTF
TRBV6-5,CASSRDRRADTQYF
TRBV28,CASSIGYTF
TRBV5-1,CASSFDGRQGGNEQYF
TRBV29-1,CSVEDPGLETEAFF
TRBV5-4,CASSLHNRLNTEAFF
TRBV5-1,CASSLGTGGETQYF
TRBV6-6,CASSSDRYNEQFF
TRBV6-4,CASYRIRDRGLGNQPQHF
TRBV27,CASSRLAVQETQYF
TRBV5-1,CASSAGGNTGELFF
TRBV6-5,CASRTRQGNGYTF
TRBV27,CASRRRTGGDDEQYF
TRBV6-5,CASSYRWAGSGYTF
TRBV5-8,CASSLGTGGAETQYF
TRBV18,CASSLGHPLQHVTAGELFF
TRBV2,CASSEGTALSINYGYTF
TRBV6-1,CASYRDRVTDTQYF
TRBV28,CASDGGIGSNQPQHF
TRBV5-1,CASSFEWLGQTPYEQYF
TRBV19,CASTPGTWQGETQYF
TRBV10-2,CASSVSLRSDEQFF
TRBV4-1,CASSPQGGMAMTEAFF
TRBV27,CASNPGQGVETQYF
TRBV10-3,CAISYRTDNSPLHF
TRBV28,CASSLHRPNTEAFF
TRBV18,CASSIQGTLNTEAFF
TRBV7-2,CASSLARQGALNTEAFF
TRBV28,CASLRSRNTGELFF